This T cell receptor (beta chain) was documented in a study of OX40 agonist ivuxolimab in advanced cancers. Study background: Every 2 weeks, ivuxolimab was infused into the patients intravenously at between 0.01 and 10 mg/kg. General study points: Relative to CD4+, CD8+ T cells held more expanded clones on average. Expanded peripheral T cells had an undetermined antigen specificity.

At cycle 4 day 1, cycle 7 day 1, and baseline, blood was sampled. Germline V lookup: CDR1 MNHEY, CDR2 SMNVEV (reference sequence). The CDR3 runs to 15 residues. Trimming took off 1 base at V and 2 bases at J, with 12 bases between the two ends. Concerning this clone: Its matching antigen is unknown.

The protocol was immunoSEQ multiplex PCR, while the TCRdb copy is restricted to in-frame clones and leaves out a portion. In the table there are around 24,000 clones, roughly 80% of which are singletons. The V and J genes are TRBV27 and TRBJ2-7; either TRBD1 or TRBD2 may supply D (5 bases each). This TCR came from an adult with an advanced solid tumor such as melanoma, head and neck, liver or kidney cancer. Sequences were derived from CD4+ or CD8+ T cells sorted from blood, sampled in a trial of the OX40 agonist ivuxolimab. The CDR3 loop is CASSLYRDGAYEQYF. For the CDR3, the DNA is TGTGCCAGCAGTTTATACCGGGACGGCGCCTACGAGCAGTACTTC.